The clone carrying this T cell receptor beta chain was detected only a few times. Antigen: not known. Through a sample-barcoded 5' primer and a J-beta primer mix, a second PCR was run for about 6 to 12 cycles. Sequencing recovered at least 3 million CDR3-containing paired-end reads from each sample. One entry per CDR3 protein results from TCRdb running MiXCR on the 5' RACE reads. This sample has over 1,200,000 distinct CDR3 sequences, with roughly 59% found just once. The sample belongs to a study of blood T cells in healthy people across ages. Study findings and constraints: While age rose, TCR beta diversity per million T cells dropped in a roughly linear way.

The V and J ends lost 6 bases and 2 bases, in that order; junction bases with no gene match: 3. The germline gives CDR1 LNHNV, CDR2 YYDKDF (reference sequence). This CDR3 is 14 amino acids long. This sequence joins TRBV15 and TRBJ2-7, with 11 bases aligning to TRBD1. Sequencing input: blood. This TCR was recovered from a man younger than 30 in good health. CDR3 sequence (DNA): TGTGCCACCAGTGGGGACAGGGGGACCTACGAGCAGTACTTC. Protein product: CATSGDRGTYEQYF. Full variable domain (outside the CDR3, taken from reference TRBV15 and TRBJ2-7): DAMVIQNPRYQVTQFGKPVTLSCSQTLNHNVMYWYQQKSSQAPKLLFHYYDKDFNNEADTPDNFQSRRPNTSFCFLDIRSPGLGDTAMYLCATSGDRGTYEQYFGPGTRLTVT.